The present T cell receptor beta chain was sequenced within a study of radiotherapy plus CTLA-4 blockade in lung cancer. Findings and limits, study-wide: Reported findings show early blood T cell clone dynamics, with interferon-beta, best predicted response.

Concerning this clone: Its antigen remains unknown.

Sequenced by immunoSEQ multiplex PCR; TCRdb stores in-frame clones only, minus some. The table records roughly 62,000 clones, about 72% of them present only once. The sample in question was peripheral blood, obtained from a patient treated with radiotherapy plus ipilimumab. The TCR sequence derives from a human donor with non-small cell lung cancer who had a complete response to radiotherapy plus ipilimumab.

In DNA form, the CDR3 reads TGTGCCAGCAGTCCCGGGACAGGGGGCTCGGGGGAGCTGTTTTTT. Its translation is CASSPGTGGSGELFF. The chain employs TRBV27 and TRBJ2-2; 12 bases line up with TRBD1. The V segment lost 5 bases and the J segment 8 bases; nucleotides outside the gene matches: 6. The CDR3 runs to 15 residues. Germline V gene lookup returns CDR1 MNHEY and CDR2 SMNVEV (reference sequence).